These T cell receptor beta chains were read from a single sample in a study of molecular identifiers for immune sequencing clone quantification. MiXCR, applied by TCRdb to the PCR reads, yields one record per CDR3 protein. Among about 640,000 distinct CDR3 sequences listed, 15% to 20% were seen once. The material sequenced was naive CD8+ T cells from blood, with Jurkat cell RNA spiked in. Every receptor here comes from a human donor in good health. Some libraries in this study had Jurkat cell RNA spiked in. Each CDR3 is given with its conserved first and last residue. Fields, in order: V gene, D gene, J gene, clone size, CDR3 protein, CDR3 DNA. D genes are given only for firm matches. Clone size is stated in some rows and not others, as once, few, many or a class when expanded.

>TRBV13|TRBD2|TRBJ2-1|few
CASSLTSGGVGNEQFF
TGTGCCAGCAGCCTAACCAGCGGGGGGGTCGGCAATGAGCAGTTCTTC
>TRBV27|NA|TRBJ2-1|NA
CASSETINEQFF
TGTGCCAGCAGCGAAACAATCAATGAGCAGTTCTTC
>TRBV10-2|NA|TRBJ2-3|many
CASHGAGTDTQYF
TGCGCCAGCCACGGGGCGGGCACAGATACGCAGTATTTT
>TRBV15|TRBD2|TRBJ2-1|NA
CATSRDAPSGSTEQFF
TGTGCCACCAGCAGGGATGCACCTAGCGGGAGTACTGAGCAGTTCTTC
>TRBV6-5|NA|TRBJ2-1|few
CASGDGGNEQFF
TGTGCCAGCGGGGACGGAGGCAATGAGCAGTTCTTC
>TRBV13|NA|TRBJ1-3|many
CASSLGLSSGNTIYF
TGTGCCAGCAGCTTAGGGCTCAGCTCTGGAAACACCATATATTTT
>TRBV7-9|NA|TRBJ2-6|many
CASSSTGANVLTF
TGTGCCAGCAGTTCGACAGGGGCCAACGTCCTGACTTTC
>TRBV4-1|NA|TRBJ1-6|NA
CASSQDIQGPLHF
TGCGCCAGCAGCCAAGACATACAGGGACCCCTCCACTTT
>TRBV9|NA|TRBJ1-4|NA
CASSVVDNEKLLF
TGTGCCAGCAGCGTAGTTGATAATGAAAAACTGCTTTTT
>TRBV4-3|TRBD2|TRBJ2-1|few
CASSPGLAGEIRSYNEQFF
TGCGCCAGCAGCCCAGGACTAGCGGGAGAGATTCGCTCCTACAATGAGCAGTTCTTC
>TRBV5-3|NA|TRBJ2-7|many
CASSLIGEQYF
TGTGCCAGCAGCTTGATTGGAGAGCAGTACTTC
>TRBV7-6|TRBD1|TRBJ2-7|many
CASSRGQGAAYEQYF
TGTGCCAGCAGCAGAGGACAGGGGGCGGCCTACGAGCAGTACTTC
>TRBV29-1|TRBD1|TRBJ1-5|many
CSAVTGGINQPQHF
TGCAGCGCCGTGACAGGGGGGATCAATCAGCCCCAGCATTTT
>TRBV7-9|NA|TRBJ2-1|once
CASSLGGPNNEQFF
TGTGCCAGCAGCTTAGGGGGGCCGAACAATGAGCAGTTCTTC
>TRBV10-2|NA|TRBJ1-1|many
CASSESGEAFF
TGCGCCAGCAGTGAGAGCGGAGAAGCTTTCTTT
>TRBV20-1|NA|TRBJ1-6|many
CSAVRWTLEGNSPLHF
TGCAGTGCCGTTCGTTGGACGCTGGAGGGGAATTCACCCCTCCACTTT
>TRBV12-3/TRBV12-4|NA|TRBJ2-3|many
CASSPFITDTQYF
TGTGCCAGCAGTCCTTTCATTACAGATACGCAGTATTTT
>TRBV6-6|TRBD1|TRBJ1-5|many
CASRSRQGLYSNQPQHF
TGTGCCAGCAGATCCCGACAGGGTCTTTATAGCAATCAGCCCCAGCATTTT
>TRBV30|NA|TRBJ2-7|many
CAWSAGLSEQYF
TGTGCCTGGAGTGCGGGACTGTCCGAGCAGTACTTC
>TRBV2|TRBD1|TRBJ1-2|many
CASSEIGQGDVYGYTF
TGTGCCAGCAGTGAAATTGGACAGGGGGATGTCTATGGCTACACCTTC
>TRBV4-3|TRBD2|TRBJ2-1|many
CASSQTSGPYNEQFF
TGCGCCAGCAGCCAAACTAGCGGGCCGTACAATGAGCAGTTCTTC
>TRBV19|NA|TRBJ2-1|few
CASSQGPNEQFF
TGTGCCAGTAGTCAGGGCCCCAATGAGCAGTTCTTC
>TRBV4-2|NA|TRBJ2-1|NA
CASSQDSVVLVQFF
TGTGCCAGCAGCCAAGATAGTGTTGTCTTAGTGCAGTTCTTC
>TRBV4-1|NA|TRBJ1-2|NA
CASSQATGEAGGYTF
TGCGCCAGCAGCCAGGCCACAGGTGAGGCAGGCGGCTACACCTTC